This entry lists 20 T cell receptor beta chains sequenced from one sample in a study of OX40 agonist ivuxolimab in advanced cancers. TCRdb keeps only in-frame clones here, not all; method: immunoSEQ multiplex PCR. The table has 77,000 or so clones, about 88% seen once. The specimen comprised CD4+ or CD8+ T cells sorted from blood, sampled in a trial of the OX40 agonist ivuxolimab. The receptor source for this set is an adult with an advanced solid tumor such as melanoma, head and neck, liver or kidney cancer.

The V gene is TRBV9, the J gene TRBJ2-1, with D tentatively TRBD1 (6 bases). The V gene's germline CDR1 is SGDLS and CDR2 YYNGEE. With 2 bases removed from V and 4 bases from J, the gap between germline ends came to 10 bases. The CDR3 has 14 residues. CDR3 in DNA: TGTGCCAGCAGCGTTAGCGACAGGTACAATGAGCAGTTCTTC. This encodes CASSVSDRYNEQFF.

This sequence joins TRBV4-1 and TRBJ2-1, with 7 bases matching TRBD1. The CDR3 contains 14 residues. The germline V gene has CDR1 MGHRA and CDR2 YSYEKL. V was pared by 5 bases and J by 7 bases, with 8 bases of the junction left unmatched. This chain's CDR3 is CASSGNRGYNEQFF. The CDR3 DNA follows: TGCGCCAGCAGCGGAAACAGGGGTTATAATGAGCAGTTCTTC.

The chain recombines TRBV7-2 with TRBJ2-7; D is tentatively TRBD1 or TRBD2 (5 bases each). Trimming stripped 0 bases from V and 6 bases from J, with 15 bases between. The CDR3 extends over 15 amino acids. The germline V gene encodes CDR1 SGHTA and CDR2 FQGNSA. This CDR3 is CASSLAPVWGFEQYF. In nucleotides, the CDR3 is TGTGCCAGCAGCTTAGCCCCCGTTTGGGGGTTCGAGCAGTACTTC.

The chain uses TRBV6-5 and TRBJ2-7, with TRBD1 matching 8 bases. The germline V gene has CDR1 MNHEY and CDR2 SVGAGI. The CDR3 has 15 residues. J was trimmed by 7 bases and V by 2 bases; bases with no gene match: 10. As DNA, the CDR3 is TGTGCCAGCAGTTACACCGGGACAGGTACTTATGAGCAGTACTTC. Translated: CASSYTGTGTYEQYF.

CDR3 sequence reads: CASSVVPPGTADGYTF. The CDR3 nucleotides read TGTGCCAGCAGCGTAGTGCCTCCAGGGACAGCCGATGGCTACACCTTC. This rearrangement joins TRBV9 to TRBJ1-2, with 7 bases fitting TRBD1. V trimming: 0 bases; J trimming: 6 bases; junction bases outside the gene matches: 11. Germline assignment: CDR1 SGDLS and CDR2 YYNGEE. The CDR3 runs 16 residues.

J is TRBJ2-1 and V is TRBV9, with 7 bases aligning to TRBD1. CDR3 length: 15 amino acids. The germline gives CDR1 SGDLS, CDR2 YYNGEE. The trim removed 4 bases at V and 3 bases at J, leaving 7 bases unmatched. CDR3 sequence: CASSPRDRLYNEQFF. The DNA for the CDR3 is TGTGCCAGCAGCCCCCGGGACAGACTCTACAATGAGCAGTTCTTC.

This rearrangement joins TRBV5-6 to TRBJ2-5, with 11 bases lining up with TRBD1. The trim removed 2 bases at V and 1 base at J, leaving 10 bases unmatched. The germline V gene encodes CDR1 SGHDT and CDR2 YYEEEE. This CDR3 region has 18 residues. For the CDR3, the DNA is TGTGCCAGCAGCTTTTTGGCCGGACAGGGGGCCCTCCAAGAGACCCAGTACTTC. It translates to CASSFLAGQGALQETQYF.

This chain links TRBV6-5 with TRBJ1-5; possibly TRBD1 for D (5 bases). This CDR3 contains 14 residues. The V and J ends lost 10 bases and 5 bases respectively, with 18 bases between them. The germline CDR1 and CDR2 sequences are MNHEY and SVGAGI. CDR3 sequence (DNA): TGTGCCACCAGACTCGGCACAGGATATCAGCCCCAGCATTTT. Translated, it gives CATRLGTGYQPQHF.

The CDR3 DNA is TGTGCCTGGAGTGACAGGGGCGGAGAGACCCAGTACTTC. As protein: CAWSDRGGETQYF. The gene calls are TRBV30 and TRBJ2-5, with 7 bases fitting TRBD1. Trimming at V came to 1 base and at J to 4 bases, leaving 3 bases not matched to a gene. This CDR3 has 13 amino acids. Germline CDR1 is GTSNPN and CDR2 is SVGIG (reference sequence).

The V and J genes are TRBV7-2 and TRBJ1-5; D call uncertain. Germline CDR1 is SGHTA and CDR2 is FQGNSA. Trimming took off 7 bases at V and 7 bases at J, with 11 bases between the two ends. The CDR3 sequence is 12 residues long. As DNA, the CDR3 is TGTGCCAGCACCACGACAAACCAGCCCCAGCATTTT. Its translation: CASTTTNQPQHF.

V is TRBV28 and J is TRBJ1-5, with a possible D match to TRBD1 (6 bases). The CDR3 covers 14 residues. CDR1 MDHEN and CDR2 SYDVKM come from the germline V gene. V shed 7 bases and J shed 6 bases, with 16 bases lying between them. In nucleotides, the CDR3 is TGTGCCAGCATCCTAGGGGGGCGAGGTCAGCCCCAGCATTTT. This translates into CASILGGRGQPQHF.

V and J are TRBV15 and TRBJ2-1; D possibly corresponds to TRBD1 (5 bases). V was cut by 3 bases and J by 7 bases, with 10 bases left in between. The CDR3 covers 13 residues. Germline-derived CDR1 and CDR2 are LNHNV and YYDKDF (reference sequence). The CDR3 sequence: CATSSQGSNEQFF. The CDR3 bases are TGTGCCACCAGCAGTCAGGGTTCGAATGAGCAGTTCTTC.

The sample holds a few counts of this clone. In nucleotides, the CDR3 is TGTGCCAGCAGCAAATACAATGAGCAGTTCTTC. Its translation is CASSKYNEQFF. The gene calls are TRBV14 and TRBJ2-1; no clear D. This CDR3 is built from 11 residues. Trimming cost V 5 bases and J 4 bases, with 3 bases left between them. The germline V gene has CDR1 SGHDN and CDR2 FVKESK.

V gene TRBV5-4 combines with J gene TRBJ1-5; 7 bases are a match to TRBD1. The germline V gene encodes CDR1 SGHNT and CDR2 YYREEE (reference sequence). Trimming took 2 bases from V and 4 from J; bases not matched to a gene: 6. This CDR3 has 15 amino acids. CDR3: CASSFGGGSNQPQHF. Written as DNA, the CDR3 is TGTGCCAGCAGCTTTGGAGGGGGCTCTAATCAGCCCCAGCATTTT.

The gene calls are TRBV7-8 and TRBJ2-1; D gene uncertain. This CDR3 spans 14 amino acids. Trimming cost V 3 bases and J 4 bases, with 10 bases left between them. Germline values: CDR1 SGHVS, CDR2 FQNEAQ. CDR3 in amino acids: CASSFYRVYNEQFF. As DNA, the CDR3 is TGTGCCAGCAGCTTTTATCGGGTGTACAATGAGCAGTTCTTC.

This clone was recorded once. CDR3 residues: CASSLGWTTYGYTF. CDR3 bases: TGTGCCAGCAGCTTAGGTTGGACAACTTATGGCTACACCTTC. The rearrangement uses TRBV7-2 and TRBJ1-2; D perhaps matches TRBD1 (5 bases). Trimming shortened V by 1 base and J by 5 bases, and 11 bases separated the two germline ends. The CDR3 consists of 14 residues. Germline CDR1 is SGHTA and CDR2 is FQGNSA. Variable domain in full (rest from reference TRBV7-2 and TRBJ1-2): GAGVSQSPSNKVTEKGKDVELRCDPISGHTALYWYRQSLGQGLEFLIYFQGNSAPDKSGLPSDRFSAERTGGSVSTLTIQRTQQEDSAVYLCASSLGWTTYGYTFGSGTRLTVV.

The J gene is TRBJ2-3, the V gene TRBV7-9, with 12 bases lining up with TRBD2. The CDR3 is made up of 15 amino acids. The germline V gene encodes CDR1 SEHNR and CDR2 FQNEAQ (reference sequence). V shed 4 bases and J 6 bases; nucleotides not matched to a gene: 5. The CDR3 nucleotides read TGTGCCAGCAGCTCGACAGGACTAGCGGGGGATACGCAGTATTTT. It encodes CASSSTGLAGDTQYF.

The chain carries TRBV2 and TRBJ2-7; 8 bases are shared with TRBD2. The ends lost 8 bases at V and 2 bases at J; junction bases unmatched: 17. Germline V gene data show CDR1 as SNHLY and CDR2 as FYNNEI. The CDR3 runs 17 residues. CDR3 loop: CASRYGLAGGGAYEQYF. In DNA, the CDR3 is TGTGCCAGCCGGTATGGACTCGCGGGGGGAGGGGCCTACGAGCAGTACTTC.

The chain carries TRBV10-3 and TRBJ2-5; 8 nucleotides line up with TRBD2. Germline values: CDR1 ENHRY, CDR2 SYGVKD. Trimming took 4 bases from V and 5 from J; bases not matched to a gene: 0. This CDR3 region has 12 residues. The CDR3 nucleotides are TGTGCCATCAGTGCGGGGGGGGAGACCCAGTACTTC. It yields the protein CAISAGGETQYF.

This clone was detected only once. The chain employs TRBV27 and TRBJ2-3; the match to TRBD1 covers 8 bases. This CDR3 region has 14 residues. J gave up 3 bases and V 5 bases, and 4 bases lay outside the gene matches. Per the germline V gene, CDR1 is MNHEY and CDR2 is SMNVEV (reference sequence). The CDR3 is CASSLDRGTDTQYF. The CDR3 DNA reads TGTGCCAGCAGTCTCGACAGGGGTACAGATACGCAGTATTTT.